This TCR beta chain was profiled in a study of early T cells in non-severe SARS-CoV-2 infection. Trimming took 3 bases from V and 6 from J; bases not matched to a gene: 3. Germline values: CDR1 SGHVS, CDR2 FNYEAQ. This CDR3 region has 13 residues. Ten or more counts support this clonotype. TCRdb re-called the 5' RACE reads with MiXCR, one entry per CDR3 protein. Of tens of thousands of distinct CDR3 sequences in the sample, 9% to 15% are singletons; the top ten hold about a sixth. The chain employs TRBV7-6 and TRBJ2-7; TRBD1 matches at 9 bases. The receptor's source is an adult who was a healthcare worker with PCR-confirmed SARS-CoV-2 infection or an uninfected control (not recorded which). Sequencing was performed on whole blood. CDR3 region: CASSLRGQGEQYF. In nucleotides, the CDR3 is TGTGCCAGCAGCTTGAGGGGACAGGGCGAGCAGTACTTC. Full variable domain (outside the CDR3, taken from reference TRBV7-6 and TRBJ2-7): GAGVSQSPRYKVTKRGQDVALRCDPISGHVSLYWYRQALGQGPEFLTYFNYEAQQDKSGLPNDRFSAERPEGSISTLTIQRTEQRDSAMYRCASSLRGQGEQYFGPGTRLTVT.